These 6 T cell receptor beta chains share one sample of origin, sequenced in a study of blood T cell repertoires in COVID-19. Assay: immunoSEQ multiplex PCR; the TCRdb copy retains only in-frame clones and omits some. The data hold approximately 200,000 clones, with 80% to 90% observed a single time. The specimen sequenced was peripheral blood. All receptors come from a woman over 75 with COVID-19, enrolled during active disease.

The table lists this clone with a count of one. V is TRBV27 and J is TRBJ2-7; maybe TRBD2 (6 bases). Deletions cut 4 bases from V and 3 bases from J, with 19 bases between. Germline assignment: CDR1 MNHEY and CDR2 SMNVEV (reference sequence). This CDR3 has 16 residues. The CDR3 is CASSSAQRVGIYEQYF. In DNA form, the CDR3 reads TGTGCCAGCAGTTCCGCCCAGCGGGTAGGAATCTACGAGCAGTACTTC.

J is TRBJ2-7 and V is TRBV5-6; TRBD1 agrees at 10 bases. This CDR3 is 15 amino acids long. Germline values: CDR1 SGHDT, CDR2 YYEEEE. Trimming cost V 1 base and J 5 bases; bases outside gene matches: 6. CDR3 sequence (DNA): TGTGCCAGCAGCTTGACCGGGACAGGGGCCAACGAGCAGTACTTC. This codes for CASSLTGTGANEQYF. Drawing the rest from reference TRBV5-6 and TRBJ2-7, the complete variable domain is DAGVTQSPTHLIKTRGQQVTLRCSPKSGHDTVSWYQQALGQGPQFIFQYYEEEERQRGNFPDRFSGHQFPNYSSELNVNALLLGDSALYLCASSLTGTGANEQYFGPGTRLTVT.

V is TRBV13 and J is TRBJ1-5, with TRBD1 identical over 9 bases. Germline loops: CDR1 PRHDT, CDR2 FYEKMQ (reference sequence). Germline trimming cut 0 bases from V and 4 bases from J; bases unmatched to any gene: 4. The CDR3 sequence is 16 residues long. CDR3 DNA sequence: TGTGCCAGCAGCTTAGGGGGACAGGGAATTAATCAGCCCCAGCATTTT. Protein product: CASSLGGQGINQPQHF.

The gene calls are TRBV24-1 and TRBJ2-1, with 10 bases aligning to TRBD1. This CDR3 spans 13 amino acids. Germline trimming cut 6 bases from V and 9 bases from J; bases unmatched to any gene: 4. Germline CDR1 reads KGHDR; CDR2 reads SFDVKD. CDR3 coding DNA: TGTGCCACCAGTCGACAGGGGGCAGGTGAGCAGTTCTTC. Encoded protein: CATSRQGAGEQFF.

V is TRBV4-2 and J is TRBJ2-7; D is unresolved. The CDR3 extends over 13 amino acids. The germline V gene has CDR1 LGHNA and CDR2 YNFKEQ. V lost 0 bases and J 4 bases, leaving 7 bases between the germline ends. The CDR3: CASSQDDGYEQYF. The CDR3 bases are TGTGCCAGCAGCCAAGACGACGGGTACGAGCAGTACTTC.

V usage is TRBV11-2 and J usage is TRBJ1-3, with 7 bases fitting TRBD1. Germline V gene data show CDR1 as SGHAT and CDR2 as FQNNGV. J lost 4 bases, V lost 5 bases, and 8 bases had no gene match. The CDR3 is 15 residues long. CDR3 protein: CASSPSTGRGNTIYF. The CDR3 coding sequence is TGTGCCAGCAGCCCCTCGACAGGGAGGGGAAACACCATATATTTT. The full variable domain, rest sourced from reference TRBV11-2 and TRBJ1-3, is EAGVAQSPRYKIIEKRQSVAFWCNPISGHATLYWYQQILGQGPKLLIQFQNNGVVDDSQLPKDRFSAERLKGVDSTLKIQPAKLEDSAVYLCASSPSTGRGNTIYFGEGSWLTVV.